These T cell receptor beta chains were read from a single sample in a study of cytomegalovirus exposure and HLA in healthy donors. Libraries were prepared by immunoSEQ multiplex PCR; TCRdb keeps only in-frame clonotypes and omits some of them. The table has 150,000 or so clones, roughly 70% seen once. The sequenced material came from PBMCs. The receptor set was obtained from a girl aged 5 to 17 in good health and CMV-seronegative. Both conserved end residues are part of each CDR3.

v_gene	j_gene	CDR3aa
TRBV5-1	TRBJ2-3	CASSAGREEGTQYF
TRBV19	TRBJ2-2	CASSIEVSTGELFF
TRBV9	TRBJ2-7	CASSVSTGIYEQYF
TRBV5-6	TRBJ1-2	CASSSATGGSYGYTF
TRBV27	TRBJ2-5	CASSLIRDSRQETQYF
TRBV30	TRBJ1-4	CAWSVAGGNEKLFF
TRBV5-4	TRBJ1-1	CASSNGQGKTEAFF
TRBV7-9	TRBJ1-1	CASSLAAGWVTEAFF
TRBV19	TRBJ1-1	CASTSLQGLNTEAFF
TRBV9	TRBJ2-3	CASSVDGVSTDTQYF
TRBV19	TRBJ1-5	CASSTLGGQGSNQPQHF
TRBV9	TRBJ2-3	CASSVDPTDTQYF
TRBV27	TRBJ1-6	CASSLEASPNSPLHF
TRBV6-1	TRBJ1-1	CATRITTGYFTEAFF
TRBV9	TRBJ2-7	CASSGGQGFNEQYF
TRBV27	TRBJ1-6	CATHRGNNSPLHF
TRBV9	TRBJ2-3	CASSNSGGASTDTQYF
TRBV9	TRBJ1-1	CASSTSQGVEAFF
TRBV5-1	TRBJ2-7	CASSLGSGGTVTYEQYF
TRBV5-6	TRBJ1-1	CASSLQMRGQLGEAFF
TRBV2	TRBJ1-5	CASSEGSLPNQPQHF
TRBV11-2	TRBJ2-7	CASSLEGQGPYEQYF
TRBV20-1	TRBJ1-1	CSASRNTEAFF
TRBV29-1	TRBJ1-3	CSVEYKLGDTIYF
TRBV6-5	TRBJ1-1	CASSYGSVTGATEAFF
TRBV6-5	TRBJ2-3	CASGTGTPDTQYF
TRBV27	TRBJ2-2	CASRIDRGLFTGELFF
TRBV2	TRBJ2-7	CASRDYSGTDYEQYF
TRBV13	TRBJ1-1	CASSIPQVGNTEAFF
TRBV29-1	TRBJ1-2	CSARQGENYGYTF
TRBV5-1	TRBJ2-7	CASSRLEQKGEQYF
TRBV6-5	TRBJ2-7	CASSPTSGGRYEQYF
TRBV25-1	TRBJ1-1	CASSDPLGGAEAFF
TRBV9	TRBJ2-5	CASSPGEGTGQGGSQYF
TRBV9	TRBJ2-5	CASSVTSGGAPETQYF
TRBV6-1	TRBJ2-2	CASSSSGGNTGELFF
TRBV7-8	TRBJ1-1	CASSPRDRDFTEAFF